This T cell receptor (beta chain) was sequenced for a study of tumor-infiltrating lymphocytes in localized non-small cell lung cancer. Germline CDR1 MNHEY, CDR2 SMNVEV (reference sequence). The CDR3 has 16 amino acids. V trimming: 6 bases; J trimming: 7 bases; junction bases outside the gene matches: 10. Data came from immunoSEQ multiplex PCR; TCRdb stores just in-frame clones and leaves some out. The sample holds 4,900 or so clones, approximately 66% seen once. Findings and caveats of the study: Tumor T-cell fraction was not associated with recurrence-free survival.

In regard to this clone: Its antigen is not known.

The chain links TRBV27 to TRBJ1-4; 11 bases are a match to TRBD1. The receptor's source is a human donor with non-small cell lung cancer. Input material: lung tumor tissue. The CDR3 DNA is TGTGCCAGCAGAGCACTCCGGACAGGGGGCGTTGAAAAACTGTTTTTT. This sequence encodes CASRALRTGGVEKLFF.